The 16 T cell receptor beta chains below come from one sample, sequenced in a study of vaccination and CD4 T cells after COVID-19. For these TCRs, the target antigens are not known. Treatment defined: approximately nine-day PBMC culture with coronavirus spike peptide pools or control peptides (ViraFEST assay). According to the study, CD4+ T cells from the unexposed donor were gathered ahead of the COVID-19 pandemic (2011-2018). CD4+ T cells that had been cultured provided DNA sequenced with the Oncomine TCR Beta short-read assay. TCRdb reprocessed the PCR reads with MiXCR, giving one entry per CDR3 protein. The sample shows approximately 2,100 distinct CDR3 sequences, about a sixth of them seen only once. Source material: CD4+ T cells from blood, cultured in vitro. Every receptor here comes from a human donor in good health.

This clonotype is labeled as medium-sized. The CDR3 DNA reads TGTGCCAGCAGCCGGCCCGGACAGGGCGACACTGAAGCTTTCTTT. As protein: CASSRPGQGDTEAFF. V and J are TRBV6-2 or TRBV6-3 and TRBJ1-1; 8 bases align to TRBD1. The CDR3 is 15 residues long. Germline CDR1 and CDR2: MNHEY and SVGEGT. The J segment lost 3 bases and the V segment lost 6 bases, leaving 9 bases of the junction unmatched.

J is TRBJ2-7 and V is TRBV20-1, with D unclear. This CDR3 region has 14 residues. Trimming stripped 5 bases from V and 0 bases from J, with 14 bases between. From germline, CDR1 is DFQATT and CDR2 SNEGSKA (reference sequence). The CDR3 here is CSAEAPTGSYEQYF. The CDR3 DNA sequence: TGCAGTGCTGAGGCCCCCACGGGCTCCTACGAGCAGTACTTC.

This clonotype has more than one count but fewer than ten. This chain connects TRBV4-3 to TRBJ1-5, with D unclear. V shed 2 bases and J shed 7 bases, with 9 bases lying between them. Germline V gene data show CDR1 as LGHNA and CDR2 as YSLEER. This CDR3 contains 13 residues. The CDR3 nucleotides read TGCGCCAGCAGCCAACTTAGGGAACAGCCCCAGCATTTT. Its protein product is CASSQLREQPQHF.

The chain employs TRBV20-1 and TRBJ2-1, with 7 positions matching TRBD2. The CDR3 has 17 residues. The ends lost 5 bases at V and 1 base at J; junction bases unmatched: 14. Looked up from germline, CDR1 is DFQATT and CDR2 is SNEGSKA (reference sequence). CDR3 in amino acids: CSAGRGGSGRSYNEQFF. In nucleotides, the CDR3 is TGCAGTGCTGGGCGGGGCGGGAGTGGAAGGTCCTACAATGAGCAGTTCTTC.

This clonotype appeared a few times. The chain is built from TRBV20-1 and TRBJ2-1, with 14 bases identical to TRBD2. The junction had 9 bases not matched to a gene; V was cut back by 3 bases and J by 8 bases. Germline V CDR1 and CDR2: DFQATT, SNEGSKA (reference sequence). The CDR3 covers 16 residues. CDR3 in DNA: TGCAGTGCTAGCCAACTGGGACTAGCGGGAGATCATGAGCAGTTCTTC. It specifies CSASQLGLAGDHEQFF.

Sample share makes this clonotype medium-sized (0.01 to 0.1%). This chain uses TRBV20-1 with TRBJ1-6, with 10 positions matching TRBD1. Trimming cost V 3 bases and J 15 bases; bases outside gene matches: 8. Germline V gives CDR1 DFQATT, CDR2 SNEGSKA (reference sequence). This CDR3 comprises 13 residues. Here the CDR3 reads CSASAGQGGVLHF. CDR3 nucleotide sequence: TGCAGTGCTAGCGCTGGACAGGGGGGGGTCCTCCACTTT.

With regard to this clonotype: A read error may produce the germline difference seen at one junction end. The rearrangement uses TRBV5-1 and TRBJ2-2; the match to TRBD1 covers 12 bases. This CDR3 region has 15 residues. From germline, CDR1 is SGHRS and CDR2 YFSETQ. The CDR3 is CASSMGQGAIGGLFF. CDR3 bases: TGCGCCAGCAGCATGGGACAGGGGGCGATCGGGGGGCTGTTTTTT.

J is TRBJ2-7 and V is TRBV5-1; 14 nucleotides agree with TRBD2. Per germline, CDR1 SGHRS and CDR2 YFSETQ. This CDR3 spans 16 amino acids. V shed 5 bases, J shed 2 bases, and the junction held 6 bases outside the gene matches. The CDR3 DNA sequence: TGCGCCAGCAGAGGACTAGCGGGGGGCCGGGCCTACGAGCAGTACTTC. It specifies CASRGLAGGRAYEQYF.

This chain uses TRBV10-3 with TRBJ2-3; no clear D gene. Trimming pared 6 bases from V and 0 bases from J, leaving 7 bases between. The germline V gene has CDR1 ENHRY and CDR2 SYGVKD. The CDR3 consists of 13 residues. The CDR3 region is CAISEPSTDTQYF. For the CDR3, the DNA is TGTGCCATCAGCGAGCCTAGCACAGATACGCAGTATTTT.

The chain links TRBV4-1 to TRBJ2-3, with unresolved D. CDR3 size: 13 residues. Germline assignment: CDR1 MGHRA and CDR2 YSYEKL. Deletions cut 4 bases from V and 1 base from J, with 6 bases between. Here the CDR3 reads CASSPHRTDTQYF. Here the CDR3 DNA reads TGCGCCAGCAGCCCCCATCGCACAGATACGCAGTATTTT.

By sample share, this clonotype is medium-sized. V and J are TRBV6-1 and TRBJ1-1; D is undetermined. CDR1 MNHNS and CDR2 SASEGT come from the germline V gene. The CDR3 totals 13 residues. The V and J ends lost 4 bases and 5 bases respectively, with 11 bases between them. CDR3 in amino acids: CASSALLQTEAFF. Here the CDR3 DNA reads TGTGCCAGCAGTGCGCTATTACAAACTGAAGCTTTCTTT.

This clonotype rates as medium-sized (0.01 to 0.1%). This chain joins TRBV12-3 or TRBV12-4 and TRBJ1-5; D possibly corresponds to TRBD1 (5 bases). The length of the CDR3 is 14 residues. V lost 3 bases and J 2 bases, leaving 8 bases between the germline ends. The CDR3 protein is CASSFRGGNQPQHF. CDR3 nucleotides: TGTGCCAGCAGTTTTCGGGGGGGCAATCAGCCCCAGCATTTT.

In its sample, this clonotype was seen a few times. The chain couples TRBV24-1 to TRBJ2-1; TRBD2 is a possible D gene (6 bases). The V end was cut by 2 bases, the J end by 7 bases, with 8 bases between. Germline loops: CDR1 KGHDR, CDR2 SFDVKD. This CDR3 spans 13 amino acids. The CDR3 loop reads CATSDYGGNEQFF. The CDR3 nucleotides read TGTGCCACCAGTGATTATGGGGGGAATGAGCAGTTCTTC.

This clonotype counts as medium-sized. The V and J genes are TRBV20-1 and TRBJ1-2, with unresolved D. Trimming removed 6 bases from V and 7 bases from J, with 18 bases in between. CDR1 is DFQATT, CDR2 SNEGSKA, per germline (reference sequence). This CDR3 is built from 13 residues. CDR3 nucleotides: TGCAGTGCGCCACGGGCGGCAGTGGCTGGCTACACCTTC. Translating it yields CSAPRAAVAGYTF.

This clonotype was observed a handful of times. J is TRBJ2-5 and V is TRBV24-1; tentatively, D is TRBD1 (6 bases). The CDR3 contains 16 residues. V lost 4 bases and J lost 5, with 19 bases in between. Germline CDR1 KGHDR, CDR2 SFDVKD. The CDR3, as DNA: TGTGCCACCAGTGACTGGGACAAAGGCAAGGGGGAGACCCAGTACTTC. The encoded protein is CATSDWDKGKGETQYF.

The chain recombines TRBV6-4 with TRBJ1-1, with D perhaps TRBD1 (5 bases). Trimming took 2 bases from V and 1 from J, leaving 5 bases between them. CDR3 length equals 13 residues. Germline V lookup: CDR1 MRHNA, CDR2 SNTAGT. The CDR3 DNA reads TGTGCCAGCAGTGACCAGGGGAACACTGAAGCTTTCTTT. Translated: CASSDQGNTEAFF.